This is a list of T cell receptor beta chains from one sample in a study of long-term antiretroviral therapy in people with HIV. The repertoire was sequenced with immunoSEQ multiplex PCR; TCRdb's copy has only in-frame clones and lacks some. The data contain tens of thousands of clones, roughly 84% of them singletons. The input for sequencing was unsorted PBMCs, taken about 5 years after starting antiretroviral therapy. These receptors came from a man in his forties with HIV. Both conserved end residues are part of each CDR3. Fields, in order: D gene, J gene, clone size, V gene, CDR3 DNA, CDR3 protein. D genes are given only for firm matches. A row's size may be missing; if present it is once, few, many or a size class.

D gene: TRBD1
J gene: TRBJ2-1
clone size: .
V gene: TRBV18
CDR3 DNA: TGTGCCAGCTCACTGGGACAGGCCGTCAATGAGCAGTTCTTC
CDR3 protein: CASSLGQAVNEQFF

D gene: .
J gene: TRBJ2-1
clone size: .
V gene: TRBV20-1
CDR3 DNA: TGCAGTGCTAGACGGGATGAGCAGTTCTTC
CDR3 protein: CSARRDEQFF

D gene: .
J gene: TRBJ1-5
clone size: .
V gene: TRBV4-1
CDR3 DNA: TGCGCCAGCAGCCAAACCTGGGACCCACAGCGCAATCAGCCCCAGCATTTT
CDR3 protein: CASSQTWDPQRNQPQHF

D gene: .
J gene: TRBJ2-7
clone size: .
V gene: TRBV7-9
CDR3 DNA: TGTGCCAGCAGCTCCGAAAAGGGGGGGGCTTTCTACGAGCAGTACTTC
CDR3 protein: CASSSEKGGAFYEQYF

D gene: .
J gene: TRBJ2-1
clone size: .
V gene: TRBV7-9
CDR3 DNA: TGTGCCAGCAGTCCTTTGGGGGATGAGCAGTTCTTC
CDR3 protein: CASSPLGDEQFF

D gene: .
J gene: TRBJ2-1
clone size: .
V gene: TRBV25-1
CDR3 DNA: TGTGCCAGCAGCGAAAGGGGGTGGGAGCAGTTCTTC
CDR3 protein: CASSERGWEQFF

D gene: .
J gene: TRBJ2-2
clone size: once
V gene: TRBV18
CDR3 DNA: TGTGCCAGCTCACCATTAGCGACCGGGGAGCTGTTTTTT
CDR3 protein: CASSPLATGELFF

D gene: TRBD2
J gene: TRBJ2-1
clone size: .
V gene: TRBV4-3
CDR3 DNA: TGCGCCAGCAGCCCGGGGAGCGGGAGCGAGAATGAGCAGTTCTTC
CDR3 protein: CASSPGSGSENEQFF

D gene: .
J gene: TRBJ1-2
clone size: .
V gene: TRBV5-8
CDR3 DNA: TGTGCCAGCAGTTTGAGTGGCTACACCTTC
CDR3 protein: CASSLSGYTF

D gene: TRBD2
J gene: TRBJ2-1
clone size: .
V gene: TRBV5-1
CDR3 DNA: TGCGCCAGCAGCTTATGGACTAGCGGGAGAGTAAATGAGCAGTTCTTC
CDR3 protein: CASSLWTSGRVNEQFF

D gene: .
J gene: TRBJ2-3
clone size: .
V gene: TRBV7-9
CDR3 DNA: TGTGCCAGCAGCCGCCTACTAGCCCCCAACACAGATACGCAGTATTTT
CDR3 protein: CASSRLLAPNTDTQYF

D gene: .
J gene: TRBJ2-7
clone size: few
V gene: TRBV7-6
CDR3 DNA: TGTGCCAGCAGCTTAGGCTCCTACGAGCAGTACTTC
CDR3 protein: CASSLGSYEQYF

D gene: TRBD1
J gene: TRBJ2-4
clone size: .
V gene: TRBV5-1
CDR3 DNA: TGCGCCAGCAGCTTACGACAGGGGGCCGAGACCAAAAACATTCAGTACTTC
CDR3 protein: CASSLRQGAETKNIQYF

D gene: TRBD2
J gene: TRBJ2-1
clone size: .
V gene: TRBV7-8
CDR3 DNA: TGTGCCAGCAGCCCCGGGGGGAGGGTGGTGCAGTTCTTC
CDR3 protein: CASSPGGRVVQFF

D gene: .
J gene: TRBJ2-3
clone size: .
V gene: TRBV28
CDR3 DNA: TGTGCCAGCCGGAGGGGGGTTCGCACAGATACGCAGTATTTT
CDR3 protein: CASRRGVRTDTQYF

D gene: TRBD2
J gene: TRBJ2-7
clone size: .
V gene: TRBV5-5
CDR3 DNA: TGTGCCAGCAGCCGCACTAGCGGGACCTCCTACGAGCAGTACTTC
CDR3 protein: CASSRTSGTSYEQYF

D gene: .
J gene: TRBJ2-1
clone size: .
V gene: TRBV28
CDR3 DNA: TGTGCCAGCAGTTTTTTGGGCTCCTACAATGAGCAGTTCTTC
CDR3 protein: CASSFLGSYNEQFF

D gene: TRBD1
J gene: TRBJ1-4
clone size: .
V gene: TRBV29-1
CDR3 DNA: TGCAGCGTTGCTGGGACAGCAACTGAAAAACTGTTTTTT
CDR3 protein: CSVAGTATEKLFF

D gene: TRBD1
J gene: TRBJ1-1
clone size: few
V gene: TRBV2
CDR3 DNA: TGTGCCAGCAGTGACGACAGGACAGGGGACACTGAAGCTTTCTTT
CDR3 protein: CASSDDRTGDTEAFF

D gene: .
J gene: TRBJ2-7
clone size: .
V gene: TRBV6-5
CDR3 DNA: TGTGCTACGACACGGCCTCAGGGGTACGAGCAGTACTTC
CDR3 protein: CATTRPQGYEQYF

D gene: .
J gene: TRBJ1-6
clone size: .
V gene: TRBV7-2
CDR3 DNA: TGTGCCAGCAGCTACAGCTCACCCCTCCACTTT
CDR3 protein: CASSYSSPLHF

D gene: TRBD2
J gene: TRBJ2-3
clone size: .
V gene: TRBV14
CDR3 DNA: TGTGCCAGCAGCCAAGACCCGGGACTAGCGGGATGGAGTGATACGCAGTATTTT
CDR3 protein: CASSQDPGLAGWSDTQYF

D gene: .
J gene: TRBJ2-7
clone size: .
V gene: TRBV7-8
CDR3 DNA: TGTGCCAGCAGCGCCGCCAGGGCCTACGAGCAGTACTTC
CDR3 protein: CASSAARAYEQYF

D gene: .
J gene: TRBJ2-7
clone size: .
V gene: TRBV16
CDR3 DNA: TGTGCCAGCAGCCAATCAGCGCGGTCACTCGAGCAGTACTTC
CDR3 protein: CASSQSARSLEQYF

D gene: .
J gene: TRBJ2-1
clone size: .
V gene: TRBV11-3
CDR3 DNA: TGTGCCAGCAGCCTTACCCTTACGGGGACTTACAATGAGCAGTTCTTC
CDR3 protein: CASSLTLTGTYNEQFF

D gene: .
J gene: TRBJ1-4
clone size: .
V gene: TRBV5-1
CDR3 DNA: TGCGCCAGCAGCTTAGGAGAAGCAACTAATGAAAAACTGTTTTTT
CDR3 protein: CASSLGEATNEKLFF

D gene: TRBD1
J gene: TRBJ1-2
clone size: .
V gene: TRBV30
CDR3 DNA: TGTGCCTGGGGGGCCGGACAGGGACGATCGGAAGCCTATGGCTACACCTTC
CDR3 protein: CAWGAGQGRSEAYGYTF

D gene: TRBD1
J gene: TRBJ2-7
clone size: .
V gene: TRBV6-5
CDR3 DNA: TGTGCCAGCAGCCAGAGACAGGGTGTTTACGAGCAGTACTTC
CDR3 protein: CASSQRQGVYEQYF

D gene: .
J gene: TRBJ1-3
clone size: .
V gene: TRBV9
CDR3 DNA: TGTGCCAGCAGCCTCGACTGGAATCAAGGAAACACCATATATTTT
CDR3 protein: CASSLDWNQGNTIYF

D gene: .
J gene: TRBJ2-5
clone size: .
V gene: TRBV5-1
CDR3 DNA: TGCGCCAGCAGCTTGCCCCAAGAGACCCAGTACTTC
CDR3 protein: CASSLPQETQYF

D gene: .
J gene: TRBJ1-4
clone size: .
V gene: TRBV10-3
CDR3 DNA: TGTGCCATCAGTGAGTCAATGCGGGAAAAACTGTTTTTT
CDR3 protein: CAISESMREKLFF

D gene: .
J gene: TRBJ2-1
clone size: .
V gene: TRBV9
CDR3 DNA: TGTGCCAGCAGCGTAAGCGGTGGGCTAGCGTACGACAATGAGCAGTTCTTC
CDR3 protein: CASSVSGGLAYDNEQFF